This T cell receptor beta chain was identified during a study of beta chain features in type 1 diabetes listed by TCRdb under 2018. General notes on the study: Patients and healthy donors did not differ in mean age, gender distribution, total cell number or subset yield. In the study, TCRB repertoires of sorted circulating CD4+ T cell subsets from recently diagnosed type 1 diabetes patients were compared with those of matched healthy donors. Whereas all 30 or so donors provided naive and central memory subsets, regulatory and stem cell-like memory subsets were isolated from just 8 patients and roughly eight healthy donors. A total of some 110 million sorted cells were examined across all samples, and a strong correlation was observed between cell number per subset and RNA yield. Results and caveats for the whole study, not just this receptor: Patients with type 1 diabetes made fewer insertions and deleted more nucleotides at VDJ recombination sites, implying thymic rearrangement abnormalities. Naive, central memory and regulatory TCRB repertoires appeared to be more similar among patients than among healthy donors. Sequencing cDNA rather than genomic DNA could over-represent highly expressing activated cells, although activation and CD3 levels did not differ between groups. PCR may preferentially amplify shorter templates, but because patient and control samples were amplified and corrected together, any resulting skew would affect both groups equally. A moderate but significant shortening of TCRB CDR3 length was observed in type 1 diabetes patients in all four CD4+ subsets. Because small numbers of individuals were included in the HLA sub-analyses, any influence of HLA type on TCRB rearrangement was left unresolved.

The High Capacity cDNA Reverse Transcription Kit was used to reverse transcribe all of the isolated RNA, meaning that expressed TCRB transcripts were what got sequenced. Deep immunoSEQ sequencing was performed on naive, central memory and regulatory T cell samples, with an average of roughly 3.3 million total reads per sample. Sorted cells were lysed in RLT buffer and RNA was extracted with DNase-treated RNeasy Micro or Mini kits, depending on cell number. To prevent cross-contamination, every cell subset was processed on its own, while patient and healthy donor samples were processed together. Using the immunoSEQ multiplex PCR, TCRB sequences were amplified from cDNA into 87-bp fragments spanning the CDR3 region. Sequencing of the amplicons was done on the Illumina HiSeq platform. The paper's data handling went like this. PCR bias was corrected computationally using synthetic template baselines, and reads within Hamming distance 2 were collapsed, with unmergeable singletons discarded. By aligning reads against IMGT, V, D and J genes, CDR3 length, and insertions or deletions at six rearrangement sites were assigned. Within each subset, clonotype counts were normalized to sorted cell number, and only after that were true diversity and Gini coefficients computed with the tcR R package. The overlap coefficient, calculated on TCRB nucleotide sequences, was used to measure repertoire sharing. Out-of-frame TCRB sequences from naive cells were analyzed as a proxy for the pre-selection repertoire. TCRdb retrieved this table from immuneACCESS and kept in-frame rearrangements only. Not all clones are present; in checked studies, unresolved V genes account for under half, and no reason is known for the remainder. D and trimming were read from the DNA, whereas the V and J calls and clone size are those reported in that table. The sample data list hundreds of thousands of clones, and roughly a sixth of these were observed just once. The ten largest clones capture around 0.095% of the sample.

Taken from cysteine to phenylalanine, the CDR3 has 15 residues. CDR3 DNA only is kept here, 45 bases in frame from base 1. CDR1 and CDR2 are read off the germline V gene as MDHEN and SYDVKM. Trimming removed 10 bases from V and 0 bases from J; the gene matches leave 8 bases unexplained. Each donor gave one peripheral blood draw, about 100 mL on average, collected into heparinised tubes. Using a panel that included CD45RO, CCR7, CD25, CD127, CD95 and CD27, naive, central memory, regulatory and stem cell-like memory CD4+ T cells were sorted on a BD FACSAria II. All sorted populations exceeded 95% purity. Right away, PBMCs were isolated by Lymphoprep density gradient centrifugation and were stained directly, with no culture step. To minimize batch effects, samples were stained and sorted in pairs, one healthy donor with one patient per experiment. Comments on this clone: No cognate antigen has been identified for it. No much larger clone is present one base from it, and per-base qualities are unavailable.

The sample consisted of naive CD4+ T cells from blood. This sample's cell subset or site label indicates: true naive CD4+ T cells. The source is a young man in good health. The sequence is built from TRBV28 and TRBJ1-5, with 8 bases in between that match TRBD1. CDR3 sequence: CAIPGQVNSNQPQHF. The nucleotide sequence reads TGTGCCATTCCGGGACAGGTGAATAGCAATCAGCCCCAGCATTTT.